What follows are 5 T cell receptor beta chains derived from one specimen sequenced in a study of blood T cells in healthy people across ages. A sample-barcoded 5' primer and a J-beta primer mix were used in a second PCR of about 7 to 12 cycles. One entry per CDR3 protein, called by TCRdb with MiXCR from the 5' RACE reads. The sample includes around 1,000,000 distinct CDR3 sequences, 35% to 45% of them seen just once. The sample consisted of blood. These receptors originate from a man aged 18 to 30 in good health.

This clonotype showed up just once. The V and J genes are TRBV10-3 and TRBJ2-7, with D possibly TRBD2 on 5 matching bases. Trimming removed 3 bases at V and 0 bases at J, with 24 bases between. The CDR3 is made up of 19 amino acids. Germline V gene data show CDR1 as ENHRY and CDR2 as SYGVKD. The CDR3 sequence: CAISDFVGSATRDSYEQYF. The CDR3 bases are TGTGCCATCAGTGATTTTGTCGGCTCGGCGACACGGGACTCCTACGAGCAGTACTTC.

The chain carries TRBV5-1 and TRBJ1-2, with TRBD1 matching 7 bases. The CDR3 contains 15 residues. Trimming removed 8 bases from V and 3 bases from J; junction bases left unmatched: 13. Germline CDR1 SGHRS, CDR2 YFSETQ. CDR3 protein: CASNTSRQGDYGYTF. CDR3 nucleotide sequence: TGCGCCAGTAACACGTCTAGACAGGGAGACTATGGCTACACCTTC.

The V call is TRBV5-1, the J call TRBJ1-4; D is ambiguous. The CDR3 sequence is 16 residues long. Germline V CDR1 and CDR2: SGHRS, YFSETQ. V lost 0 bases and J lost 5, with 14 bases in between. CDR3 protein: CASSLVPRRPNEKLFF. The CDR3 nucleotides are TGCGCCAGCAGCTTGGTGCCCCGACGGCCAAATGAAAAACTGTTTTTT.

The J gene is TRBJ1-6, the V gene TRBV27; maybe TRBD1 (5 bases). The CDR3 is 16 amino acids. The germline V gene encodes CDR1 MNHEY and CDR2 SMNVEV (reference sequence). V lost 7 bases and J 6 bases, leaving 19 bases between the germline ends. This CDR3 is CASTTLPGPTNSPLHF. The CDR3 DNA follows: TGTGCCAGCACCACTCTGCCGGGACCGACTAATTCACCCCTCCACTTT.

In nucleotides, the CDR3 is TGTGCCAGCAGCTTAGGTTCGGGAATGAACACTGAAGCTTTCTTT. It codes for CASSLGSGMNTEAFF. V usage is TRBV7-2 and J usage is TRBJ1-1, with D hard to call. V shed 1 base and J shed 0 bases, with 9 bases lying between them. The germline V gene has CDR1 SGHTA and CDR2 FQGNSA. The CDR3 is made up of 15 amino acids.